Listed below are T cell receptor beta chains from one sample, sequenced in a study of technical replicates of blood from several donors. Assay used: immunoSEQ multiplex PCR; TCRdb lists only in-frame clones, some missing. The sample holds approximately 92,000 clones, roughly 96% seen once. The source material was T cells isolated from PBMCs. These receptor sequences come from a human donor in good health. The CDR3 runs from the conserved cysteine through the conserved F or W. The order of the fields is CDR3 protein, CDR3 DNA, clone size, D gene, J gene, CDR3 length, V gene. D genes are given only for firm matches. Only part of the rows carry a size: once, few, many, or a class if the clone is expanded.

cdr3_aa: CASSFPMSSGANVLTF
cdr3_nt: TGTGCCAGTAGTTTTCCGATGAGCTCTGGGGCCAACGTCCTGACTTTC
clone_size: .
d_call: .
j_call: TRBJ2-6
cdr3_length: 16
v_call: TRBV19

cdr3_aa: CASSKHVDRGRYQPQHF
cdr3_nt: TGTGCCAGTAGTAAGCATGTAGACAGGGGGCGTTATCAGCCCCAGCATTTT
clone_size: .
d_call: TRBD1
j_call: TRBJ1-5
cdr3_length: 17
v_call: TRBV19

cdr3_aa: CASSSRLNYGYTF
cdr3_nt: TGTGCCAGCAGCTCAAGACTTAACTATGGCTACACCTTC
clone_size: .
d_call: .
j_call: TRBJ1-2
cdr3_length: 13
v_call: TRBV11-3

cdr3_aa: CASSLDRGNYGYTF
cdr3_nt: TGTGCCAGCAGTTTAGACAGGGGAAACTATGGCTACACCTTC
clone_size: once
d_call: TRBD1
j_call: TRBJ1-2
cdr3_length: 14
v_call: TRBV27

cdr3_aa: CSVAGDSYEQYF
cdr3_nt: TGCAGCGTTGCGGGGGACTCCTACGAGCAGTACTTC
clone_size: .
d_call: .
j_call: TRBJ2-7
cdr3_length: 12
v_call: TRBV29-1

cdr3_aa: CASSQLAGGHNEQFF
cdr3_nt: TGTGCCAGTAGTCAACTAGCGGGTGGCCACAATGAGCAGTTCTTC
clone_size: .
d_call: TRBD2
j_call: TRBJ2-1
cdr3_length: 15
v_call: TRBV19

cdr3_aa: CASSSLAGGPHTQYF
cdr3_nt: TGTGCCAGCAGTTCTCTAGCGGGGGGGCCGCATACGCAGTATTTT
clone_size: .
d_call: TRBD2
j_call: TRBJ2-3
cdr3_length: 15
v_call: TRBV6-5

cdr3_aa: CASSLFIGPRGLTNEKLFF
cdr3_nt: TGTGCCAGCAGTTTATTTATAGGGCCGCGGGGCCTAACTAATGAAAAACTGTTTTTT
clone_size: .
d_call: .
j_call: TRBJ1-4
cdr3_length: 19
v_call: TRBV28

cdr3_aa: CASSKGYGNTIYF
cdr3_nt: TGTGCTAGCAGCAAGGGGTATGGAAACACCATATATTTT
clone_size: .
d_call: .
j_call: TRBJ1-3
cdr3_length: 13
v_call: TRBV7-7

cdr3_aa: CASSTRLQETQYF
cdr3_nt: TGTGCCAGTAGTACTCGACTGCAAGAGACCCAGTACTTC
clone_size: .
d_call: .
j_call: TRBJ2-5
cdr3_length: 13
v_call: TRBV19

cdr3_aa: CASSFAVRLSSSYNEQFF
cdr3_nt: TGTGCCAGCAGTTTTGCCGTACGACTTTCGAGCTCCTACAATGAGCAGTTCTTC
clone_size: .
d_call: .
j_call: TRBJ2-1
cdr3_length: 18
v_call: TRBV27

cdr3_aa: CASSGRETYEQYF
cdr3_nt: TGTGCCAGCAGTGGCAGGGAAACCTACGAGCAGTACTTC
clone_size: .
d_call: .
j_call: TRBJ2-7
cdr3_length: 13
v_call: TRBV27

cdr3_aa: CASSPDSRLETQYF
cdr3_nt: TGTGCCAGCAGCCCCGACAGCCGTCTAGAGACCCAGTACTTC
clone_size: .
d_call: .
j_call: TRBJ2-5
cdr3_length: 14
v_call: TRBV7-9

cdr3_aa: CASITGTGNHQETQYF
cdr3_nt: TGTGCCAGCATCACCGGGACAGGGAATCACCAAGAGACCCAGTACTTC
clone_size: .
d_call: TRBD1
j_call: TRBJ2-5
cdr3_length: 16
v_call: TRBV7-9

cdr3_aa: CASSPGQEPTEAFF
cdr3_nt: TGTGCCAGCTCACCGGGACAGGAGCCCACTGAAGCTTTCTTT
clone_size: .
d_call: TRBD1
j_call: TRBJ1-1
cdr3_length: 14
v_call: TRBV18

cdr3_aa: CASSAGTASEAFF
cdr3_nt: TGTGCCAGCAGCGCCGGGACAGCGTCTGAAGCTTTCTTT
clone_size: few
d_call: TRBD1
j_call: TRBJ1-1
cdr3_length: 13
v_call: TRBV9

cdr3_aa: CASSGDTHYEQYF
cdr3_nt: TGTGCCAGCAGCGGGGACACCCACTACGAGCAGTACTTC
clone_size: once
d_call: .
j_call: TRBJ2-7
cdr3_length: 13
v_call: TRBV9

cdr3_aa: CATSRDVGDQPQHF
cdr3_nt: TGTGCCACCAGCAGAGATGTAGGGGATCAGCCCCAGCATTTT
clone_size: .
d_call: .
j_call: TRBJ1-5
cdr3_length: 14
v_call: TRBV15

cdr3_aa: CASSGKGLTYEQYF
cdr3_nt: TGTGCCAGCTCCGGGAAGGGCCTCACCTACGAGCAGTACTTC
clone_size: .
d_call: .
j_call: TRBJ2-7
cdr3_length: 14
v_call: TRBV6-1

cdr3_aa: CAWTPGQANYGYTF
cdr3_nt: TGTGCCTGGACCCCGGGACAGGCAAACTATGGCTACACCTTC
clone_size: .
d_call: TRBD1
j_call: TRBJ1-2
cdr3_length: 14
v_call: TRBV30

cdr3_aa: CASVVPGNSYEQYF
cdr3_nt: TGTGCCAGCGTGGTTCCGGGGAACTCCTACGAGCAGTACTTC
clone_size: once
d_call: .
j_call: TRBJ2-7
cdr3_length: 14
v_call: TRBV2

cdr3_aa: CASSEALGRYGYTF
cdr3_nt: TGTGCCAGCAGTGAAGCCTTGGGGCGCTATGGCTACACCTTC
clone_size: .
d_call: .
j_call: TRBJ1-2
cdr3_length: 14
v_call: TRBV6-1

cdr3_aa: CASSKGPAGPPGYTF
cdr3_nt: TGTGCCAGCAGCAAAGGTCCCGCAGGGCCCCCGGGCTACACCTTC
clone_size: .
d_call: .
j_call: TRBJ1-2
cdr3_length: 15
v_call: TRBV21-1

cdr3_aa: CASSVNTGSYSNQPQHF
cdr3_nt: TGTGCCAGCAGTGTCAATACGGGGAGCTATAGCAATCAGCCCCAGCATTTT
clone_size: .
d_call: .
j_call: TRBJ1-5
cdr3_length: 17
v_call: TRBV6-1

cdr3_aa: CASSQGGGRKSYEQYF
cdr3_nt: TGCGCCAGCAGCCAAGGTGGGGGGAGAAAGAGCTACGAGCAGTACTTC
clone_size: .
d_call: .
j_call: TRBJ2-7
cdr3_length: 16
v_call: TRBV4-1

cdr3_aa: CSAPQGWTF
cdr3_nt: TGCAGTGCGCCACAGGGGTGGACCTTC
clone_size: .
d_call: TRBD1
j_call: TRBJ1-2
cdr3_length: 9
v_call: TRBV20-1

cdr3_aa: CASSFRGWETQYF
cdr3_nt: TGTGCCAGCAGTTTCAGGGGGTGGGAGACCCAGTACTTC
clone_size: .
d_call: TRBD1
j_call: TRBJ2-5
cdr3_length: 13
v_call: TRBV27

cdr3_aa: CASSAGLAYEQYF
cdr3_nt: TGTGCCAGCAGTGCGGGACTCGCGTACGAGCAGTACTTC
clone_size: .
d_call: .
j_call: TRBJ2-7
cdr3_length: 13
v_call: TRBV6-1

cdr3_aa: CASSPGGVQETQYF
cdr3_nt: TGTGCCAGCAGCCCAGGGGGCGTCCAAGAGACCCAGTACTTC
clone_size: .
d_call: TRBD1
j_call: TRBJ2-5
cdr3_length: 14
v_call: TRBV5-4

cdr3_aa: CASSTGFGAGGLYNEQFF
cdr3_nt: TGCGCCAGCAGCACCGGATTTGGAGCGGGAGGACTATACAATGAGCAGTTCTTC
clone_size: .
d_call: TRBD2
j_call: TRBJ2-1
cdr3_length: 18
v_call: TRBV5-1

cdr3_aa: CASSNSDRGSGNTIYF
cdr3_nt: TGTGCCAGCAGCAACTCAGACAGGGGGTCTGGAAACACCATATATTTT
clone_size: .
d_call: TRBD1
j_call: TRBJ1-3
cdr3_length: 16
v_call: TRBV7-2

cdr3_aa: CSVEDGLAGGNTGELFF
cdr3_nt: TGCAGCGTTGAAGATGGACTAGCGGGAGGGAACACCGGGGAGCTGTTTTTT
clone_size: .
d_call: TRBD2
j_call: TRBJ2-2
cdr3_length: 17
v_call: TRBV29-1

cdr3_aa: CASSRGGEETQYF
cdr3_nt: TGTGCCAGCAGCCGGGGGGGAGAAGAGACCCAGTACTTC
clone_size: .
d_call: TRBD2
j_call: TRBJ2-5
cdr3_length: 13
v_call: TRBV7-2

cdr3_aa: CASSQDLAGAYEQYF
cdr3_nt: TGTGCCAGCAGCCAAGATCTAGCGGGAGCCTACGAGCAGTACTTC
clone_size: .
d_call: TRBD2
j_call: TRBJ2-7
cdr3_length: 15
v_call: TRBV4-2

cdr3_aa: CASSADGQYNEQFF
cdr3_nt: TGTGCCAGCAGTGCCGACGGACAGTACAATGAGCAGTTCTTC
clone_size: .
d_call: .
j_call: TRBJ2-1
cdr3_length: 14
v_call: TRBV6-1

cdr3_aa: CASSEAAGFSYEQYF
cdr3_nt: TGCGCCAGCAGTGAGGCGGCGGGGTTCTCCTACGAGCAGTACTTC
clone_size: .
d_call: .
j_call: TRBJ2-7
cdr3_length: 15
v_call: TRBV10-1

cdr3_aa: CASVAGGYEQYF
cdr3_nt: TGTGCTAGTGTTGCGGGGGGTTACGAGCAGTACTTC
clone_size: .
d_call: TRBD2
j_call: TRBJ2-7
cdr3_length: 12
v_call: TRBV12-5

cdr3_aa: CASSSSLDRTNPHF
cdr3_nt: TGTGCCAGCAGCTCGAGTTTGGACAGGACAAACCCCCACTTT
clone_size: .
d_call: TRBD1
j_call: TRBJ1-6
cdr3_length: 14
v_call: TRBV9

cdr3_aa: CVRSVAGTTSF
cdr3_nt: TGTGTCAGAAGCGTCGCCGGGACTACTTCGTTT
clone_size: .
d_call: .
j_call: TRBJ2-3
cdr3_length: 11
v_call: TRBV7-5

cdr3_aa: CASSMSGVGYEQYF
cdr3_nt: TGTGCCAGCAGTATGTCGGGAGTGGGGTACGAGCAGTACTTC
clone_size: .
d_call: .
j_call: TRBJ2-7
cdr3_length: 14
v_call: TRBV28

cdr3_aa: CASSAYQPGQGSTDTQYF
cdr3_nt: TGTGCCAGCAGTGCATATCAACCGGGACAGGGTAGCACAGATACGCAGTATTTT
clone_size: .
d_call: TRBD1
j_call: TRBJ2-3
cdr3_length: 18
v_call: TRBV28

cdr3_aa: CASTRRGLGTEAFF
cdr3_nt: TGTGCCAGTACCCGGCGGGGGTTAGGTACTGAAGCTTTCTTT
clone_size: .
d_call: .
j_call: TRBJ1-1
cdr3_length: 14
v_call: TRBV19